Below, one TCR beta chain is given with its context. Its antigen remains unidentified. Researchers ran the PCR with 60 Vbeta and 13 Jbeta primers. The repertoire was sequenced with immunoSEQ multiplex PCR; TCRdb's copy has only in-frame clones and lacks some. The data hold approximately 150,000 clones, with around three quarters observed a single time. This record belongs to a study of cytomegalovirus exposure and HLA in healthy donors. Study at large: An earlier analysis found roughly 100 million unique TCR beta sequences from roughly 170 million T cells. Findings and caveats of the study: Presence/absence analyses assumed roughly uniform sequencing depth across donors, which may not hold. One variant, a missense change in DCLRE1C, was linked in a later analysis to TCR beta V- and J-gene trimming.

The clonotype was recovered from a woman younger than 35 in good health and CMV-seropositive. Material for sequencing was PBMCs.

CDR3 sequence: CASSPAAGGPSTDTQYF. CDR3 sequence (DNA): TGTGCCAGCAGCCCCGCCGCCGGGGGGCCTAGCACAGATACGCAGTATTTT. The chain recombines TRBV7-9 with TRBJ2-3; the D gene is possibly TRBD2 (7 bases). V lost 5 bases to trimming and J lost 0 bases, with 18 bases between them. CDR3 length equals 17 residues. Germline CDR1 is SEHNR and CDR2 is FQNEAQ (reference sequence).